These 9 T cell receptor beta chains came from one sample sequenced in a study of cytomegalovirus exposure and HLA in healthy donors. Researchers ran the PCR with 60 Vbeta and 13 Jbeta primers. TCRdb's copy holds only in-frame clones and misses some; the assay was immunoSEQ multiplex PCR. Found here are around 200,000 clones, under 80% of them singletons; the top ten hold approximately 0.22%. The specimen was PBMCs. The receptors were gathered from a girl aged 2-9 years in good health and CMV-seronegative.

This clone was detected only a few times. The V gene is TRBV7-9, the J gene TRBJ1-1, with 9 positions matching TRBD1. Germline loops: CDR1 SEHNR, CDR2 FQNEAQ (reference sequence). With V trimmed by 5 bases and J by 5 bases, 3 bases remained unmatched. The CDR3 totals 13 residues. The chain's CDR3 is CASSQTGGTEAFF. DNA of the CDR3: TGTGCCAGCAGCCAGACAGGGGGGACTGAAGCTTTCTTT.

The chain combines TRBV2 with TRBJ2-4; perhaps TRBD1 as D (5 bases). CDR3 length: 15 residues. The germline V gene has CDR1 SNHLY and CDR2 FYNNEI. Deletions cut 3 bases from V and 5 bases from J, with 14 bases between. The CDR3 spells CASSDIRGAQNIQYF. CDR3 DNA: TGTGCCAGCAGTGATATAAGGGGCGCCCAAAACATTCAGTACTTC. The variable domain in full, completed from reference TRBV2 and TRBJ2-4, reads EPEVTQTPSHQVTQMGQEVILRCVPISNHLYFYWYRQILGQKVEFLVSFYNNEISEKSEIFDDQFSVERPDGSNFTLKIRSTKLEDSAMYFCASSDIRGAQNIQYFGAGTRLSVL.

The rearrangement uses TRBV6-5 and TRBJ1-2, with D perhaps matching TRBD1 (6 bases). CDR3 length equals 15 residues. The germline gives CDR1 MNHEY, CDR2 SVGAGI. V gave up 6 bases and J gave up 6 bases, with 20 bases separating them. The CDR3 DNA reads TGTGCCAGCAGGCCCGACAGGTTGATCGAGAATGGCTACACCTTC. Its translation is CASRPDRLIENGYTF.

The chain carries TRBV4-1 and TRBJ2-7; D may be TRBD1 (6 bases). The CDR3 spans 16 residues. V shed 4 bases and J shed 0 bases, with 16 bases lying between them. From germline, CDR1 is MGHRA and CDR2 YSYEKL. CDR3 sequence: CASSRPAGGGSYEQYF. DNA for the CDR3: TGCGCCAGCAGCCGCCCTGCTGGGGGCGGCTCCTACGAGCAGTACTTC.

This chain uses TRBV2 with TRBJ2-2; 9 nucleotides align to TRBD2. Trimming at V came to 3 bases and at J to 0 bases, leaving 8 bases not matched to a gene. Germline V CDR1 and CDR2: SNHLY, FYNNEI. This CDR3 contains 18 residues. The CDR3 sequence is CASSDLGREGPNTGELFF. The CDR3 region has the DNA TGTGCCAGCAGTGATCTTGGGCGGGAGGGCCCGAACACCGGGGAGCTGTTTTTT.

This clone was recorded once. V is TRBV5-1 and J is TRBJ2-1; maybe TRBD1 (5 bases). The CDR3 loop spans 12 amino acids. The V end lost 5 bases, the J end lost 6 bases, and 9 bases lay between the germline ends. Germline values: CDR1 SGHRS, CDR2 YFSETQ. CDR3 residues: CASRDKRNEQFF. CDR3 nucleotides: TGCGCCAGCAGGGACAAGCGCAATGAGCAGTTCTTC.

CDR3 sequence reads: CASSLVAGPSRGVSTEAFF. The CDR3 nucleotides are TGCGCCAGCAGCTTGGTAGCGGGCCCTAGTAGAGGCGTGAGCACTGAAGCTTTCTTT. The rearrangement links TRBV5-1 to TRBJ1-1, with unresolved D. The CDR3 runs to 19 residues. Per germline, CDR1 SGHRS and CDR2 YFSETQ. The ends were cut back, 0 bases at V and 4 bases at J, with 25 bases in the middle.

The chain links TRBV7-2 to TRBJ1-5; a weak D match, TRBD1 (5 bases). Germline V gene lookup returns CDR1 SGHTA and CDR2 FQGNSA. The CDR3 has 16 amino acids. Trimming took 2 bases from V and 4 from J, leaving 15 bases between them. CDR3 DNA sequence: TGTGCCAGCAGCTTAAACGGGGGACTGCGTAATCAGCCCCAGCATTTT. Translated: CASSLNGGLRNQPQHF.

The chain carries TRBV7-9 and TRBJ1-6, with 9 bases identical to TRBD1. Losses at the gene ends were 5 bases for V and 10 bases for J; bases not matched to a gene: 9. Germline V lookup: CDR1 SEHNR, CDR2 FQNEAQ (reference sequence). There are 15 residues in the CDR3. The CDR3, as DNA: TGTGCCAGCAGCGGAGGGGACAGGGAGGCCTCACCCCTCCACTTT. This gives the protein CASSGGDREASPLHF.